This T cell receptor (beta chain) was observed in a study of cytomegalovirus exposure and HLA in healthy donors. This CDR3 has 12 amino acids. Trimming shortened V by 0 bases and J by 6 bases, and 9 bases separated the two germline ends. The germline CDR1 and CDR2 sequences are GTSNPN and SVGIG (reference sequence). Primers: 60 Vbeta forward and 13 Jbeta reverse. The protocol was immunoSEQ multiplex PCR, while the TCRdb copy is restricted to in-frame clones and leaves out a portion. The table shows about 170,000 clones, with about 75% occurring only once. The chain uses TRBV30 and TRBJ2-7, with D possibly TRBD1 on 6 matching bases. The sample was PBMCs. The source is a female donor in good health and CMV-seronegative. The chain's CDR3 is CAWSVAGAEQYF. The CDR3 nucleotides are TGTGCCTGGAGTGTAGCAGGGGCCGAGCAGTACTTC.